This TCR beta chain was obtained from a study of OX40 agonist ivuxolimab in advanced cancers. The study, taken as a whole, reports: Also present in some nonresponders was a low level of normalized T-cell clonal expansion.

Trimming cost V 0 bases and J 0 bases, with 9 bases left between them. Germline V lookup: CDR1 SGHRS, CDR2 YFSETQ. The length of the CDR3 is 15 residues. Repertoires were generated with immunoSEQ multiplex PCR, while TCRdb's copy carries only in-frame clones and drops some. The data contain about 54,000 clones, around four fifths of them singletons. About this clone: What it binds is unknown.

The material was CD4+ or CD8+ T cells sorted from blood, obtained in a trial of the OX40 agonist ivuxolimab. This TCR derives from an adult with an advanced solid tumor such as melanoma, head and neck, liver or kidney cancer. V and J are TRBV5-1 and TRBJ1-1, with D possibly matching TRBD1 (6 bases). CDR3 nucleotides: TGCGCCAGCAGCTTGGATGGGGGCCTGAACACTGAAGCTTTCTTT. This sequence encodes CASSLDGGLNTEAFF.